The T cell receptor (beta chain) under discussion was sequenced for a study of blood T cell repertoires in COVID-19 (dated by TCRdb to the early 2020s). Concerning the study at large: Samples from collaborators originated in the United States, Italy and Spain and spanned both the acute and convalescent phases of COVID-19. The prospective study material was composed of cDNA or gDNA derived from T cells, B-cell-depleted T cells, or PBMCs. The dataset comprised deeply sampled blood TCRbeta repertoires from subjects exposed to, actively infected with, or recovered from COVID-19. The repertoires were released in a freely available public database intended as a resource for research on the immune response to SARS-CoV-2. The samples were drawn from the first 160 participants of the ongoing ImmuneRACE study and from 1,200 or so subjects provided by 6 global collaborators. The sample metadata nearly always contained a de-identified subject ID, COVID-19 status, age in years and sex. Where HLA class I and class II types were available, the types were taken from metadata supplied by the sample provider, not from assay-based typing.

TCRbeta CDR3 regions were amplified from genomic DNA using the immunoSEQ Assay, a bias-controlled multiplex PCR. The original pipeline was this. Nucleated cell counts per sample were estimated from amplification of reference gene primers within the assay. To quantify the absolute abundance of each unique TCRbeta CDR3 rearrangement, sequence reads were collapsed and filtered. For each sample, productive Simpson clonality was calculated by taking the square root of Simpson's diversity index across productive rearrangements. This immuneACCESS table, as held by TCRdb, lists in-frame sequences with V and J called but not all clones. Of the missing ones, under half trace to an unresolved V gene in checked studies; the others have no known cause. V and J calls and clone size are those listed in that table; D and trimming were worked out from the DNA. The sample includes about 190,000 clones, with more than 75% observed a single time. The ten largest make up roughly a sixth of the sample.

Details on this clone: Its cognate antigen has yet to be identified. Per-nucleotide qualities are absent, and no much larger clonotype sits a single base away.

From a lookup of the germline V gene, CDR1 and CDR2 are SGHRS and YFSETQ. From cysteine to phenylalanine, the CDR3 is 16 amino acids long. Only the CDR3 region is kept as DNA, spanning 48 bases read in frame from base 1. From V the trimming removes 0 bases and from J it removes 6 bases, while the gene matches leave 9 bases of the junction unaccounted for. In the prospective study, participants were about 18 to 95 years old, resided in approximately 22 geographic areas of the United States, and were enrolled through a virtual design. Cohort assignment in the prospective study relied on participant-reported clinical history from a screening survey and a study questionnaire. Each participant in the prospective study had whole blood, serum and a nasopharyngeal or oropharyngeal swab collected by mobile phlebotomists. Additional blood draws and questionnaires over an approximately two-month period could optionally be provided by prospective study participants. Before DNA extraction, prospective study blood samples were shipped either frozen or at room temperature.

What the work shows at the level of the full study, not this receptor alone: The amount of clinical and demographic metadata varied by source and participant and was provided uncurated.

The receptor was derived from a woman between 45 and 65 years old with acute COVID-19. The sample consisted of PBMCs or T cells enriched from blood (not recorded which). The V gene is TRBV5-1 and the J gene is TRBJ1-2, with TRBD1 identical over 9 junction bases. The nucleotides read TGCGCCAGCAGCTTGGATGGACAGGGGCAGGGGGATGGCTACACCTTC. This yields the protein CASSLDGQGQGDGYTF.